This T cell receptor (beta chain) was captured by sequencing in a study of CXCR3-negative and CXCR3-positive naive CD8 T cells. Study findings and constraints: Naive cells with CXCR3 showed TRB CDR3s that were more hydrophobic than those in CXCR3-negative naive cells. Cryopreserved cells showed partially decreased CXCR3 expression, and most assays used fresh PBMCs. Much lower diversity was found in memory CD8+ cells, while both naive subsets had comparably high diversity.

UMI-labeled 5' RACE TRB cDNA libraries were prepared from the cells. For each CDR3 protein, TCRdb gives one entry from its re-call of the 5' RACE reads, without DNA. In total, the table holds about 89,000 distinct CDR3 sequences. The CDR3 contains 12 residues. The germline V gene encodes CDR1 ENHRY and CDR2 SYGVKD. Points on this clonotype: Antigen specificity is unknown.

Every CD8+ T cell subset underwent triplicate sorting at about 300,000 cells apiece. Naive cells were sorted as CD45RO-, CCR7+, CD27+ and CD95-. This clonotype originated in a human donor in good health. Some clones in this sample may be carry-over from other donors' samples. The V call is TRBV10-3, the J call TRBJ2-1. Sequences were obtained from naive CXCR3+ CD8+ T cells from blood. Subset in this sample: CD45RO-CCR7+CD27+CD95- naive CD8+ T cells expressing CXCR3 (TNR3+). The CDR3 is CAISESDNEQFF.